These 8 T cell receptor beta chains were sequenced from one sample in a study of tumor-infiltrating lymphocytes in primary liver carcinoma. Using a constant-region primer together with ProtoScript II reverse transcriptase, TCR beta cDNA was made from about 490 ng of total RNA. Three nested multiplex PCR rounds, a slightly modified ARM-PCR, produced the libraries for TCR beta. Investigators reported that the first two PCR rounds, at 10 cycles each, used TRBV1-TRBV30 forward primers with a C-beta reverse primer. TCRdb reprocessed the multiplex PCR reads via MiXCR and lists one record per CDR3 protein. The profile shows about 100,000 distinct CDR3 sequences, about 70% of them singletons. The approximately 20-31 mg bulk tissue piece was not sorted before simultaneous RNA and DNA extraction. The specimen sequenced was tumor-adjacent normal liver tissue. The receptors come from a man in his forties with primary liver carcinoma and hepatitis B virus infection.

Of note for this clonotype: An end of the junction differs from the germline gene, which may be a read error. This chain links TRBV6-5 with TRBJ2-5; D is possibly TRBD2 (5 bases). CDR1 and CDR2 from the germline V gene are MNHEY and SVGAGI. This CDR3 is 15 amino acids long. CDR3 nucleotides: TGTGCCAGTAGGATCTCGGGTGGGAGACAAGAGGCCCAGTACTTC. Translated: CASRISGGRQEAQYF.

This clonotype came up once. The junction differs from germline at one of its ends, possibly a read error. This sequence joins TRBV11-2 and TRBJ2-5; 7 bases match TRBD1. The CDR3 has 14 amino acids. The V gene's germline CDR1 is SGHAT and CDR2 FQNNGV. The CDR3 sequence: CANSSQTGEGPQYF. In nucleotides, the CDR3 is TGTGCCAACAGCTCGCAAACAGGGGAAGGGCCCCAGTACTTC. The full variable domain, rest sourced from reference TRBV11-2 and TRBJ2-5, is EAGVAQSPRYKIIEKRQSVAFWCNPISGHATLYWYQQILGQGPKLLIQFQNNGVVDDSQLPKDRFSAERLKGVDSTLKIQPAKLEDSAVYLCANSSQTGEGPQYFGPGTRLLVL.

Only a few counts were recorded for this clonotype. The rearrangement joins TRBV11-2 to TRBJ2-3, with D perhaps matching TRBD1 (6 bases). The tail of the sequence fits TRBJ1-5 better, so the J call may be wrong. The CDR3 runs to 15 residues. CDR1 is SGHAT, CDR2 FQNNGV, per germline. CDR3 in amino acids: CVSSLEVGGQGTQHF. The CDR3 DNA sequence: TGTGTCAGTAGCTTAGAGGTTGGGGGCCAGGGTACGCAGCATTTT.

The chain recombines TRBV11-3 with TRBJ2-3; maybe TRBD2 (5 bases). This CDR3 has 15 residues. Germline lookup yields CDR1 SGHNT and CDR2 YENEEA. V was pared by 4 bases and J by 6 bases, with 17 bases between. DNA of the CDR3: TGTGCCAGCAGCTCCGGTGAAGGAGGCTCGGATACGCAGTATTTT. This translates into CASSSGEGGSDTQYF.

This clonotype was seen a handful of times. The chain joins TRBV5-1 to TRBJ1-4; 9 bases are a match to TRBD1. CDR3 size: 15 residues. Trimming removed 4 bases from V and 8 bases from J; junction bases left unmatched: 9. CDR1 SGHRS and CDR2 YFSETQ come from the germline V gene. In nucleotides, the CDR3 is TGCGCCAGCAGCACCGGGACAGGGATGGGGGAAAAACTGTTTTTT. This gives the protein CASSTGTGMGEKLFF.

The chain combines TRBV5-1 with TRBJ2-5, with 7 positions matching TRBD1. The CDR3 has 15 amino acids. CDR1 is SGHRS and CDR2 is YFSETQ in the germline V gene. V was pared by 4 bases and J by 2 bases, with 8 bases of the junction left unmatched. The CDR3 here is CASSRTGQLQETQYF. The CDR3 DNA sequence: TGCGCCAGCAGCCGAACGGGACAGCTACAAGAGACCCAGTACTTC.

Notes on this clonotype: The CDR3 does not close with the conserved phenylalanine or tryptophan, likely indicating a read error. The genes are TRBV12-5 and TRBJ2-1, with a weak D call TRBD2 (5 bases). From germline, CDR1 is LGHNT and CDR2 FRNRAP. CDR3 size: 13 residues. The V gene lost 10 bases and the J gene lost 4 bases, with 14 bases spanning the gap. CDR3 sequence (DNA): TGTGCTAATGGCCTCGGACTGTACAATGAGCAGTTCTTA. Translating gives CANGLGLYNEQFL.

Comments on this clonotype: The conserved phenylalanine or tryptophan is not found at the CDR3 terminus, so this likely reflects a read error. The chain recombines TRBV12-3 or TRBV12-4 with TRBJ2-5; D gene unclear. This CDR3 has 13 residues. The V end was cut by 9 bases, the J end by 5 bases, with 16 bases between. CDR3 in DNA: TGTGCCAGTACCCCCGGCCATGTGGAGACCCAGTACTCC. Its protein is CASTPGHVETQYS.